These 24 T cell receptor beta chains were all obtained from the same sample, sequenced in a study of cytomegalovirus exposure and HLA in healthy donors. The PCR had 60 Vbeta and 13 Jbeta primers. Profiling relied on immunoSEQ multiplex PCR, and the TCRdb table lists in-frame clones only, not all of them. Of approximately 110,000 clones listed, roughly 76% were seen once; the top ten hold about 13%. Sequencing used PBMCs. The receptor source for this set is a woman in her sixties or seventies in good health and CMV-seropositive.

This chain joins TRBV6-1 and TRBJ2-3, with 10 bases identical to TRBD2. Germline V gives CDR1 MNHNS, CDR2 SASEGT. V shed 4 bases and J 1 base; nucleotides not matched to a gene: 5. The CDR3 loop spans 16 amino acids. CDR3 DNA: TGTGCCAGCAGTGCGAGGCTAGCGGGGGGCACAGATACGCAGTATTTT. Residues: CASSARLAGGTDTQYF.

V and J are TRBV10-2 and TRBJ2-1, with 12 bases that match TRBD2. The V segment lost 0 bases and the J segment 9 bases; nucleotides outside the gene matches: 3. Germline V gene lookup returns CDR1 WSHSY and CDR2 SAAADI. The CDR3 consists of 15 residues. The CDR3 sequence: CASSESLAGGGEQFF. DNA of the CDR3: TGCGCCAGCAGTGAGTCACTAGCGGGAGGAGGTGAGCAGTTCTTC.

The chain uses TRBV6-1 and TRBJ2-7, with 7 bases identical to TRBD2. Trimming removed 7 bases from V and 0 bases from J; junction bases left unmatched: 3. Germline loops: CDR1 MNHNS, CDR2 SASEGT. The CDR3 has 13 amino acids. CDR3 region: CASTQRDSYEQYF. CDR3 nucleotides: TGTGCCAGCACACAGCGGGACTCCTACGAGCAGTACTTC.

In the case of this clone: At the DNA level, this CDR3 is encoded by other sequences in the same sample as well. The rearrangement links TRBV7-2 to TRBJ2-1; 12 positions match TRBD2. Looked up from germline, CDR1 is SGHTA and CDR2 is FQGNSA. This CDR3 is built from 15 residues. Trimming removed 1 base from V and 6 bases from J; junction bases left unmatched: 1. The CDR3 nucleotides read TGTGCCAGCAGCTTAGTGACTAGCGGGAGCAATGAGCAGTTCTTC. This gives the protein CASSLVTSGSNEQFF.

The chain has TRBV28 and TRBJ2-7; 7 nucleotides align to TRBD2. The CDR3 contains 14 residues. Germline trimming cut 7 bases from V and 2 bases from J; bases unmatched to any gene: 8. Per the germline V gene, CDR1 is MDHEN and CDR2 is SYDVKM. The CDR3 sequence is CASKAGTSAYEQYF. The CDR3 DNA is TGTGCCAGCAAGGCGGGCACTAGCGCCTACGAGCAGTACTTC.

This sequence joins TRBV29-1 and TRBJ1-1; 8 nucleotides agree with TRBD1. This CDR3 comprises 17 residues. The germline V gene encodes CDR1 SQVTM and CDR2 ANQGSEA. V was clipped by 0 bases and J by 5 bases; unmatched bases: 14. The CDR3 nucleotides are TGCAGCGTTGAAGATCACCGTTGGACAGGGCGGAGGACTGAAGCTTTCTTT. Its translation: CSVEDHRWTGRRTEAFF.

This clone was recorded a few times. The V and J genes are TRBV4-3 and TRBJ2-1; 10 nucleotides match TRBD2. With 3 bases clipped from V and 5 bases from J, the junction kept 10 bases outside the gene matches. Germline V CDR1 and CDR2: LGHNA, YSLEER. The CDR3 is made up of 17 amino acids. The CDR3 reads CASSQTATSGINNEQFF. CDR3 sequence (DNA): TGCGCCAGCAGCCAGACCGCTACTAGCGGGATAAACAATGAGCAGTTCTTC.

The V call is TRBV19, the J call TRBJ2-7, with a possible D match to TRBD1 (7 bases). This CDR3 contains 15 residues. The V end lost 5 bases, the J end lost 0 bases, and 14 bases lay between the germline ends. Germline lookup yields CDR1 LNHDA and CDR2 SQIVND (reference sequence). The CDR3 sequence is CASSPRQGGSYEQYF. The CDR3 nucleotides are TGTGCCAGTAGTCCGCGACAGGGAGGCTCCTACGAGCAGTACTTC.

This chain joins TRBV6-6 and TRBJ1-5; D might be TRBD1 (6 bases). From germline, CDR1 is MNHNY and CDR2 SVGAGI (reference sequence). CDR3 length: 13 residues. Between the trimmed V and J ends, which lost 11 bases and 4 bases, there was a span of 15 bases. In DNA, the CDR3 is TGTGCCGCACAGGGAGTAGGTAATCAGCCCCAGCATTTT. Amino acids: CAAQGVGNQPQHF.

The gene calls are TRBV6-5 and TRBJ2-7; 13 nucleotides agree with TRBD2. The CDR3 spans 15 residues. With 4 bases clipped from V and 4 bases from J, the junction kept 4 bases outside the gene matches. Germline V CDR1 and CDR2: MNHEY, SVGAGI. CDR3 DNA: TGTGCCAGCAGTTTAACTAGCGGGAGGGCGTACGAGCAGTACTTC. Translation gives CASSLTSGRAYEQYF.

The rearrangement joins TRBV2 to TRBJ1-5; D is possibly TRBD1 (6 bases). Germline CDR1 is SNHLY and CDR2 is FYNNEI. The CDR3 spans 15 residues. V lost 6 bases, J lost 2 bases, and 14 bases lay in between. The DNA for the CDR3 is TGTGCCAGCAGACAACAGGGTGTTCGCAATCAGCCCCAGCATTTT. Its translation is CASRQQGVRNQPQHF. Combining the CDR3 with reference TRBV2 and TRBJ1-5 gives the whole variable domain EPEVTQTPSHQVTQMGQEVILRCVPISNHLYFYWYRQILGQKVEFLVSFYNNEISEKSEIFDDQFSVERPDGSNFTLKIRSTKLEDSAMYFCASRQQGVRNQPQHFGDGTRLSIL.

The V and J genes are TRBV7-3 and TRBJ2-1; the match to TRBD1 covers 9 bases. V was pared by 4 bases and J by 6 bases, with 10 bases of the junction left unmatched. The CDR3 has 16 residues. The germline V gene encodes CDR1 SGHTA and CDR2 FQGTGA. Here the CDR3 reads CASSYETGTGSNEQFF. The CDR3 DNA follows: TGTGCCAGCAGCTATGAGACCGGGACAGGGTCCAATGAGCAGTTCTTC.

In the case of this clone: An end of the junction differs from the germline gene, which may be a read error. The chain has TRBV7-9 and TRBJ1-2; TRBD1 agrees at 8 bases. The V gene's germline CDR1 is SEHNR and CDR2 FQNEAQ (reference sequence). CDR3 length equals 16 residues. CDR3 protein: CSSSRTGPGGAYGYTF. In DNA, the CDR3 is TGTTCCAGCAGCCGGACAGGGCCGGGGGGTGCCTATGGCTACACCTTC.

This clone has a single count. This chain uses TRBV15 with TRBJ2-3; D might be TRBD1 (8 bases). The CDR3 loop spans 18 amino acids. Germline CDR1 LNHNV, CDR2 YYDKDF (reference sequence). V lost 2 bases to trimming and J lost 3 bases, with 21 bases between them. The CDR3 reads CATSRQGAGVSRTDTQYF. CDR3 bases: TGTGCCACCAGCAGACAGGGGGCGGGAGTGAGTAGGACAGATACGCAGTATTTT.

The rearrangement links TRBV5-1 to TRBJ2-5; 11 bases fit TRBD1. CDR1 SGHRS and CDR2 YFSETQ come from the germline V gene. Trimming took 2 bases from V and 2 from J; bases not matched to a gene: 8. The CDR3 runs 17 residues. The CDR3 is CASSLSTGTGGQETQYF. The CDR3 DNA reads as TGCGCCAGCAGCTTAAGTACTGGGACAGGGGGGCAAGAGACCCAGTACTTC. The complete variable domain, with remaining parts taken from reference TRBV5-1 and TRBJ2-5, reads KAGVTQTPRYLIKTRGQQVTLSCSPISGHRSVSWYQQTPGQGLQFLFEYFSETQRNKGNFPGRFSGRQFSNSRSEMNVSTLELGDSALYLCASSLSTGTGGQETQYFGPGTRLLVL.

This chain connects TRBV4-3 to TRBJ1-2; D not certain. CDR1 and CDR2 from the germline V gene are LGHNA and YSLEER. Trimming pared 0 bases from V and 4 bases from J, leaving 9 bases between. This CDR3 is 14 amino acids long. The CDR3 DNA reads as TGCGCCAGCAGCCAAGAATCTGGCAGCTATGGCTACACCTTC. It yields the protein CASSQESGSYGYTF.

V and J are TRBV4-3 and TRBJ2-5; D unresolved. Matching the DNA end better, TRBJ2-7 makes the J call doubtful. CDR1 is LGHNA, CDR2 YSLEER, per germline. There are 14 residues in the CDR3. This CDR3 is CASSQGVSDYEQYF. Written as DNA, the CDR3 is TGCGCCAGCAGCCAAGGAGTCTCCGACTACGAGCAGTACTTC.

The V and J genes are TRBV2 and TRBJ2-2, with D possibly being TRBD1 (6 bases). Germline V CDR1 and CDR2: SNHLY, FYNNEI. This CDR3 region has 15 residues. V gave up 5 bases and J gave up 5 bases, with 15 bases separating them. The CDR3: CASSHNRVSTGELFF. In DNA, the CDR3 is TGTGCCAGCAGTCACAACAGGGTGTCGACCGGGGAGCTGTTTTTT.

The rearrangement links TRBV6-5 to TRBJ2-5; perhaps TRBD1 as D (5 bases). There are 15 residues in the CDR3. Germline V CDR1 and CDR2: MNHEY, SVGAGI. V gave up 4 bases and J gave up 4 bases, with 16 bases separating them. The CDR3 bases are TGTGCCAGCAGTTCCCCTTCCCGAAGGGGAGAGACCCAGTACTTC. It specifies CASSSPSRRGETQYF.

This clone was counted between two and nine times. The V call is TRBV5-1, the J call TRBJ2-3; 12 bases align to TRBD1. Germline CDR1 reads SGHRS; CDR2 reads YFSETQ. The V and J ends lost 3 bases and 6 bases, in that order; junction bases with no gene match: 2. The CDR3 has 14 residues. CDR3 loop: CASSSGTGGDTQYF. The CDR3 coding sequence is TGCGCCAGCAGCTCCGGGACAGGGGGCGATACGCAGTATTTT.

The rearrangement joins TRBV7-2 to TRBJ1-2; 7 bases are a match to TRBD1. J gave up 5 bases and V 5 bases, and 5 bases lay outside the gene matches. The CDR3 is made up of 13 amino acids. Germline CDR1 is SGHTA and CDR2 is FQGNSA. The CDR3 region is CASSMTGNYGYTF. The CDR3 bases are TGTGCCAGCAGCATGACAGGGAATTATGGCTACACCTTC. The entire variable domain, with the rest obtained from reference TRBV7-2 and TRBJ1-2, is as follows: GAGVSQSPSNKVTEKGKDVELRCDPISGHTALYWYRQSLGQGLEFLIYFQGNSAPDKSGLPSDRFSAERTGGSVSTLTIQRTQQEDSAVYLCASSMTGNYGYTFGSGTRLTVV.

This chain links TRBV5-1 with TRBJ2-1; TRBD2 agrees at 8 bases. The CDR3 is made up of 16 amino acids. Germline lookup yields CDR1 SGHRS and CDR2 YFSETQ. Trimming took 4 bases from V and 2 from J; bases not matched to a gene: 8. CDR3 in DNA: TGCGCCAGCAGCCCTCCCGGGGGGGCCCCCTACAATGAGCAGTTCTTC. Protein product: CASSPPGGAPYNEQFF.

The chain has TRBV19 and TRBJ2-1, with TRBD2 identical over 13 bases. CDR1 is LNHDA and CDR2 is SQIVND in the germline V gene (reference sequence). The CDR3 consists of 14 residues. V shed 8 bases, J shed 9 bases, and the junction held 7 bases outside the gene matches. CDR3 in amino acids: CASETSGRSREQFF. The CDR3 bases are TGTGCCAGTGAGACTAGCGGGAGGTCGCGTGAGCAGTTCTTC.

This rearrangement joins TRBV2 to TRBJ1-2; D is ambiguous. V was cut by 3 bases and J by 3 bases, with 11 bases left in between. Germline V gives CDR1 SNHLY, CDR2 FYNNEI. CDR3 length: 14 amino acids. This CDR3 is CASSEAGIYYGYTF. The CDR3 DNA is TGTGCCAGCAGTGAGGCGGGGATTTACTATGGCTACACCTTC.